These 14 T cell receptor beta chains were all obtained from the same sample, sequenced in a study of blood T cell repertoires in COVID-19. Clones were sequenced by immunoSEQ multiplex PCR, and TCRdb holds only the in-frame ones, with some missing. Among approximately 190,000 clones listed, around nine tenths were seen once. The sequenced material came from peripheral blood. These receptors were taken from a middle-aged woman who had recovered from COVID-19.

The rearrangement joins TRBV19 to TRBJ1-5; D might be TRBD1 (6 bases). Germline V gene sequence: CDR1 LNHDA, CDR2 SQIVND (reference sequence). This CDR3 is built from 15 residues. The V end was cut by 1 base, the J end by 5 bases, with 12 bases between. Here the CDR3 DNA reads TGTGCCAGTAGTATAGGAACAGGGAGACATCAGCCCCAGCATTTT. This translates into CASSIGTGRHQPQHF.

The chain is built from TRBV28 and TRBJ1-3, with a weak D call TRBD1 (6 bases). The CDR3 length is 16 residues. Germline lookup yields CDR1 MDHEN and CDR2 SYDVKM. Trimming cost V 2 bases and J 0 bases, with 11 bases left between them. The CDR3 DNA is TGTGCCAGCAGTTTAGTAGGGGGTCCCTCTGGAAACACCATATATTTT. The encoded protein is CASSLVGGPSGNTIYF.

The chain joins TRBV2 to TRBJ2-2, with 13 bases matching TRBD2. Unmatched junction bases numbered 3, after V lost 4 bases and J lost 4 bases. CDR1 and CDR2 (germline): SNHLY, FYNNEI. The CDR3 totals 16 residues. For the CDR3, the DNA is TGTGCCAGCAGTGTACTAGCGGGAGGGCCCACCGGGGAGCTGTTTTTT. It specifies CASSVLAGGPTGELFF.

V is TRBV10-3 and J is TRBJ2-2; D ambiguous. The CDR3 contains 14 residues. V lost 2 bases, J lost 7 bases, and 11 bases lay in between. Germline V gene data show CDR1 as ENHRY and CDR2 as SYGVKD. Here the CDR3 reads CAISEREVNGELFF. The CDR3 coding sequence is TGTGCCATCAGTGAGCGCGAGGTTAACGGGGAGCTGTTTTTT.

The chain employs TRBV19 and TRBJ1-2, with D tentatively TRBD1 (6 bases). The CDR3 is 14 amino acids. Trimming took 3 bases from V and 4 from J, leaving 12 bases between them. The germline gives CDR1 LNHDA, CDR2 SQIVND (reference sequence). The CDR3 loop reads CASSIGTGSYGYTF. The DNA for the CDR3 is TGTGCCAGTAGTATCGGTACAGGGAGCTATGGCTACACCTTC.

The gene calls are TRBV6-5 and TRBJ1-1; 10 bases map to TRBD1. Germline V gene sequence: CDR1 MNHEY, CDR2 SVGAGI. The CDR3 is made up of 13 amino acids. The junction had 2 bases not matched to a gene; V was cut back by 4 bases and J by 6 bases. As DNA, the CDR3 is TGTGCCAGCAGTTCCGGACAGGGGGCTGAAGCTTTCTTT. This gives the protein CASSSGQGAEAFF.

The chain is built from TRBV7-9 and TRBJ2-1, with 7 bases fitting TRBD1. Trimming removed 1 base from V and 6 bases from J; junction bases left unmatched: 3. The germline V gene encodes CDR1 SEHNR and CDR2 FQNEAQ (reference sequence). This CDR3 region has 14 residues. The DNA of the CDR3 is TGTGCCAGCAGCTTAGACGCAGGGGGCAATGAGCAGTTCTTC. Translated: CASSLDAGGNEQFF.

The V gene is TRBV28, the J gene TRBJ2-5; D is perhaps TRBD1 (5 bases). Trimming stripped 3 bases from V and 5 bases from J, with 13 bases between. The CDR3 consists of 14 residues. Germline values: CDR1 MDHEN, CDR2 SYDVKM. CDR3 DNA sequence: TGTGCCAGCAGTTTGACAGTATTCGGGGAGACCCAGTACTTC. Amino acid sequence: CASSLTVFGETQYF.

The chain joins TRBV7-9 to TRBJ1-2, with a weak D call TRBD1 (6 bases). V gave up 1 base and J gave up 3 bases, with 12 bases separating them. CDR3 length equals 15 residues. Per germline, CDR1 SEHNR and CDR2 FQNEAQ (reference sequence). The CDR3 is CASSLDQGLDYGYTF. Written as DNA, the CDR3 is TGTGCCAGCAGCTTAGATCAGGGGTTGGACTATGGCTACACCTTC.

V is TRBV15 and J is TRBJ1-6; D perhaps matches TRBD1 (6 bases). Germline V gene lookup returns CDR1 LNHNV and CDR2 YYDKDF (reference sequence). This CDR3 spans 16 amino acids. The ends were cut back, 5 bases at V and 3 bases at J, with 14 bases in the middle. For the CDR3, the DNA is TGTGCCACCAGCGGAGGGGCAGGGGACTATAATTCACCCCTCCACTTT. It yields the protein CATSGGAGDYNSPLHF.

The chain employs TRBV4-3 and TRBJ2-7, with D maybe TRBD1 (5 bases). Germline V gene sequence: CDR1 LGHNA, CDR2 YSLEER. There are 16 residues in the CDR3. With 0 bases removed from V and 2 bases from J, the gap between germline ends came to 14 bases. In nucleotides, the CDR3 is TGCGCCAGCAGCCAAGATACGTGGCAGGGAACCTACGAGCAGTACTTC. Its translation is CASSQDTWQGTYEQYF.

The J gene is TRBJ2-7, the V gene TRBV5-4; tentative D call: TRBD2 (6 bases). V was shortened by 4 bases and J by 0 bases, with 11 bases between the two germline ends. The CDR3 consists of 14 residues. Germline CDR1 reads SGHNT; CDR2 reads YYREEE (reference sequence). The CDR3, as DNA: TGTGCCAGCAGCGCTCGGGACTCCTCCTACGAGCAGTACTTC. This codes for CASSARDSSYEQYF.

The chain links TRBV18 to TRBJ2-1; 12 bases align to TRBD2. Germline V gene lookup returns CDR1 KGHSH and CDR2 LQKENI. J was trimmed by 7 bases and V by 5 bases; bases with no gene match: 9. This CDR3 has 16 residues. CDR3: CASSSETSGRWNEQFF. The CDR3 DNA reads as TGTGCCAGCTCATCAGAGACTAGCGGGAGATGGAATGAGCAGTTCTTC.

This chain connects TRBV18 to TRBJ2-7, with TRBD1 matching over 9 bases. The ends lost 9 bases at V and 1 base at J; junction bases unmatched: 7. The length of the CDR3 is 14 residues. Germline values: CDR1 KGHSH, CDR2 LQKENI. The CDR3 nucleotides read TGTGCCAGTTCCCTACAGGGGGCATCCTACGAGCAGTACTTC. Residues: CASSLQGASYEQYF.